This T cell receptor beta chain was observed in a study of T cell therapy after organ transplantation. This clone was picked up a small number of times. Its target is unknown. Study-wide points: Pretherapy CD8 clonality inversely correlated with its fold change after therapy.

Trimming cost V 2 bases and J 6 bases, with 14 bases left between them. Per the germline V gene, CDR1 is SGHTA and CDR2 is FQGNSA. This CDR3 is built from 16 residues. The method was immunoSEQ multiplex PCR; TCRdb's version includes in-frame clones alone and lacks a portion of them. The sample includes 40,000 to 60,000 clones, about 94% of them seen just once. This sample comprised CD8+ T cells from blood, obtained before autologous CMV-specific T cell therapy. The chain employs TRBV7-2 and TRBJ1-6; D call uncertain. The TCR sequence derives from a human patient who had received a solid organ transplant and had CMV disease. CDR3 loop: CASSLNGERGNSPLHF. Written as DNA, the CDR3 is TGTGCCAGCAGCTTAAACGGAGAACGGGGTAATTCACCCCTCCACTTT.